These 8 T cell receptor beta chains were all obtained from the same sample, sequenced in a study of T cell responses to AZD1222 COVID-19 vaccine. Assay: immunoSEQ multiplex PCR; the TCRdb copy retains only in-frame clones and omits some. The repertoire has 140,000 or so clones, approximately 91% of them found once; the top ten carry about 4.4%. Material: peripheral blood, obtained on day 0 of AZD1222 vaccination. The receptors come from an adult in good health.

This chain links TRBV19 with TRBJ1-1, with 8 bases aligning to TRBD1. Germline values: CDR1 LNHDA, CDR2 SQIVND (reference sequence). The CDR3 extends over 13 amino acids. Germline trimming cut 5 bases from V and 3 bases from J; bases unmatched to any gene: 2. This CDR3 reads CASSGTGYTEAFF. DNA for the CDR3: TGTGCCAGTAGTGGGACAGGCTACACTGAAGCTTTCTTT.

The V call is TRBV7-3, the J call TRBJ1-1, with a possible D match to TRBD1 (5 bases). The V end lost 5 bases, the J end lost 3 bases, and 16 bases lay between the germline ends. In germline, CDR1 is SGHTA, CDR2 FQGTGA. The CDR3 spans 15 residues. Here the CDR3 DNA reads TGTGCCAGCAGCCCGTTCGGCAGGGCTGACACTGAAGCTTTCTTT. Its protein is CASSPFGRADTEAFF.

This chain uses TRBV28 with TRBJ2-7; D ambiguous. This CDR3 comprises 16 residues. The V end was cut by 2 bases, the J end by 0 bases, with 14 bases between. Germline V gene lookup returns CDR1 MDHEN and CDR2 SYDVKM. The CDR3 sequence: CASSLATGRSSYEQYF. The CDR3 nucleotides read TGTGCCAGCAGTTTAGCCACCGGGCGTAGCTCCTACGAGCAGTACTTC.

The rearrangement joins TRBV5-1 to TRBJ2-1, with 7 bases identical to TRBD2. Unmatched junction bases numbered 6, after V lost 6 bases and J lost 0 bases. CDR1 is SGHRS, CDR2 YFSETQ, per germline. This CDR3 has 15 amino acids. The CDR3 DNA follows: TGCGCCAGCACCCCGGGCGGGAGCTCCTACAATGAGCAGTTCTTC. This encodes CASTPGGSSYNEQFF.

DNA of the CDR3: TGTGCCAGCAAACTACAGGATCCCTCCTACAATGAGCAGTTCTTC. Protein: CASKLQDPSYNEQFF. This sequence joins TRBV6-5 and TRBJ2-1, with TRBD1 as a possible D gene (5 bases). The germline CDR1 and CDR2 sequences are MNHEY and SVGAGI. Deletions cut 7 bases from V and 0 bases from J, with 13 bases between. The CDR3 runs 15 residues.

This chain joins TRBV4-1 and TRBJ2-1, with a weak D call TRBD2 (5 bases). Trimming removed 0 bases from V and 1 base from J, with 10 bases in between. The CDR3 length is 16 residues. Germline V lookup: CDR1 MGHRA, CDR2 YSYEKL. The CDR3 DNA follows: TGCGCCAGCAGCCAAGAGGGAGCGCAGTCCTACAATGAGCAGTTCTTC. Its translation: CASSQEGAQSYNEQFF.

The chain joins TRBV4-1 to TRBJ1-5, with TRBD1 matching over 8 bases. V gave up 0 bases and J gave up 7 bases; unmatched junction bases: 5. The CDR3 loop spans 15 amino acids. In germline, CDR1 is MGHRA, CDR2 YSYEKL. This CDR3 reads CASSQDPGGGQPQHF. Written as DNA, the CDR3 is TGCGCCAGCAGCCAAGACCCAGGGGGCGGACAGCCCCAGCATTTT.

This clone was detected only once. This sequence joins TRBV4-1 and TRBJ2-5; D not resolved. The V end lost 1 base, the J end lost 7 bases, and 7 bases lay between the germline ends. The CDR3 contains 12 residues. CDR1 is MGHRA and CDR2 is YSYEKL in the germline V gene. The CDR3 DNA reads TGCGCCAGCAGCCAAGCCTCAGGGACCCAGTACTTC. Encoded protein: CASSQASGTQYF.